This is a list of T cell receptor beta chains from one sample in a study of CD8 T cells in ankylosing spondylitis. TCRdb processed the 5' RACE reads anew with MiXCR; each CDR3 protein has one entry. This table has 35,000 to 50,000 distinct CDR3 sequences, about 9.4% appearing once. The sample comprised blood, either unsorted or a sorted T cell fraction (not recorded which). The receptor set was obtained from a male donor with ankylosing spondylitis or in good health (not recorded which). Each CDR3 is given with its conserved first and last residue. A D gene is named only where the DNA matches it firmly. The size field is filled for only some rows; it gives once, few, many or a size class.

j_call | cdr3_length | v_call | d_call | clone_size | cdr3_aa | cdr3_nt
TRBJ2-5 | 13 | TRBV7-3 | . | many | CASSLTGGETQYF | TGTGCCAGCAGCTTAACTGGGGGAGAGACCCAGTACTTC
TRBJ2-1 | 16 | TRBV7-8 | . | many | CASSSEAGEDYNEQFF | TGTGCCAGCAGCTCAGAGGCGGGTGAAGACTACAATGAGCAGTTCTTC
TRBJ2-1 | 16 | TRBV12-3/TRBV12-4 | TRBD2 | . | CASRPGLAGLYNEQFF | TGTGCCAGCAGACCAGGACTAGCGGGACTCTACAATGAGCAGTTCTTC
TRBJ2-1 | 16 | TRBV14 | . | many | CASSLLGASDYNEQFF | TGTGCCAGCAGCCTGCTTGGAGCTAGCGACTACAATGAGCAGTTCTTC
TRBJ1-5 | 13 | TRBV12-3/TRBV12-4 | . | many | CASEGERGLPQHF | TGTGCCAGCGAGGGGGAAAGGGGTTTGCCCCAGCATTTT
TRBJ1-1 | 15 | TRBV11-2 | TRBD1 | . | CASRGQIAQNTEAFF | TGTGCCAGCAGGGGACAGATTGCCCAGAACACTGAAGCTTTCTTT
TRBJ2-7 | 14 | TRBV20-1 | . | many | CSAQRLGQSYEQYF | TGCAGTGCCCAGCGACTAGGTCAGTCCTACGAGCAGTACTTC
TRBJ2-7 | 14 | TRBV20-1 | TRBD1 | many | CSARKTGIPYEQYF | TGCAGTGCTAGGAAGACAGGGATCCCCTACGAGCAGTACTTC
TRBJ2-2 | 17 | TRBV6-5 | . | . | CASSYSKGFANTGELFF | TGTGCCAGCAGTTACTCGAAAGGGTTCGCGAACACCGGGGAGCTGTTTTTT
TRBJ2-7 | 12 | TRBV20-1 | . | many | CSARGLVYEQYF | TGCAGTGCTAGGGGACTCGTCTACGAGCAGTACTTC
TRBJ2-7 | 15 | TRBV6-5 | . | few | CASSYGAANSYEQYF | TGTGCCAGCAGTTACGGGGCCGCCAACTCCTACGAGCAGTACTTC
TRBJ1-2 | 15 | TRBV7-2 | . | many | CASSSPLGTYYGYTF | TGTGCCAGCAGCTCACCTTTGGGAACCTACTATGGCTACACCTTC